The 31 T cell receptor beta chains listed next were all sequenced from one sample in a study of monozygotic twins with inflammatory bowel disease. From the 5' RACE reads, TCRdb lists one entry per CDR3 protein and no DNA. The sample yields 300,000 to 350,000 distinct CDR3 sequences, of which the top ten take up 2% to 2.5%. What was sequenced was blood. These receptors were obtained from a human donor with ulcerative colitis or Crohn's disease, or a healthy co-twin of an affected twin (not recorded which).

The V call is TRBV19, the J call TRBJ2-3; absent DNA, TCRdb's TRBD2 call cannot be checked. The CDR3 totals 16 residues. Germline CDR1 and CDR2: LNHDA and SQIVND (reference sequence). This CDR3 is CASSPRTSGALDTQYF.

V is TRBV10-3 and J is TRBJ2-3; TCRdb calls TRBD1, which cannot be checked without DNA. The germline CDR1 and CDR2 sequences are ENHRY and SYGVKD. This CDR3 region has 13 residues. The CDR3 sequence: CAISKEGADTQYF.

V is TRBV20-1 and J is TRBJ2-3; checking the TCRdb D call of TRBD2 is not possible without DNA. Per the germline V gene, CDR1 is DFQATT and CDR2 is SNEGSKA (reference sequence). This CDR3 comprises 12 residues. The CDR3 is CSAGREPDTQYF.

The V and J genes are TRBV9 and TRBJ1-2; TCRdb names TRBD1, which stays unverified in the absence of DNA. The CDR3 has 15 amino acids. Looked up from germline, CDR1 is SGDLS and CDR2 is YYNGEE. The CDR3 loop is CASSEPGQGGYGYTF.

CDR3 amino acids: CASSSTTGTGNSPLHF. The chain joins TRBV14 to TRBJ1-6; there is no DNA to check the TCRdb D call of TRBD1. CDR1 is SGHDN and CDR2 is FVKESK in the germline V gene. CDR3 length: 16 residues.

This chain joins TRBV6-5 and TRBJ2-3; TCRdb's assignment of TRBD2 cannot be checked, as there is no DNA. Per the germline V gene, CDR1 is MNHEY and CDR2 is SVGAGI. The CDR3 consists of 18 residues. The CDR3: CASSYSIGTSEVGGTQYF.

This chain joins TRBV5-1 and TRBJ2-1; TCRdb names TRBD1, which stays unverified in the absence of DNA. The CDR3 runs to 15 residues. Germline V gene data show CDR1 as SGHRS and CDR2 as YFSETQ. The CDR3 sequence is CASSLLGERANEQFF.

The chain carries TRBV6-5 and TRBJ2-5; TCRdb proposes TRBD2, but this gene call is untestable without DNA. Germline-derived CDR1 and CDR2 are MNHEY and SVGAGI. The CDR3 is 17 residues long. CDR3 in amino acids: CASSYSMVGLEKETQYF.

The chain has TRBV5-1 and TRBJ2-5; there is no DNA to check the TCRdb D call of TRBD2. This CDR3 is built from 13 residues. Germline V CDR1 and CDR2: SGHRS, YFSETQ. The CDR3 region is CASSPGIEETQYF.

The J gene is TRBJ2-2, the V gene TRBV11-2; without DNA, the TCRdb call of TRBD2 cannot be checked. The germline V gene encodes CDR1 SGHAT and CDR2 FQNNGV. The CDR3 totals 15 residues. CDR3 protein: CASSPTHVGAGELFF.

The chain is built from TRBV5-1 and TRBJ1-2; TCRdb calls TRBD1, which cannot be checked without DNA. The germline CDR1 and CDR2 sequences are SGHRS and YFSETQ. The CDR3 sequence is 14 residues long. The CDR3 is CASSSEGRLDGYTF.

V usage is TRBV3-1 and J usage is TRBJ2-7. CDR1 LGHDT and CDR2 YNNKEL come from the germline V gene (reference sequence). The CDR3 covers 13 residues. The CDR3 region is CASSQYIFGEQYF.

This sequence joins TRBV4-3 and TRBJ2-1; TCRdb's D gene call, TRBD1, goes unchecked for lack of DNA. Germline CDR1 LGHNA, CDR2 YSLEER. CDR3 length equals 16 residues. The chain's CDR3 is CASSPTRTGTGNEQFF.

The chain recombines TRBV28 with TRBJ1-1; TCRdb selects TRBD1, and the lack of DNA leaves this call unchecked. CDR3 length: 14 residues. The germline V gene has CDR1 MDHEN and CDR2 SYDVKM. This CDR3 is CASRPGQGYTEAFF.

V and J are TRBV5-1 and TRBJ2-1; the TRBD2 assignment by TCRdb is unverifiable without DNA. The CDR3 has 15 amino acids. Germline loops: CDR1 SGHRS, CDR2 YFSETQ. The CDR3 sequence: CASSLASGGTSEQFF.

The genes are TRBV7-9 and TRBJ2-7; TCRdb reports TRBD2, a call that lacks DNA to check it against. The CDR3 extends over 15 amino acids. CDR1 and CDR2 from the germline V gene are SEHNR and FQNEAQ (reference sequence). The CDR3 sequence is CASSARTSGRFEQYF.

The chain employs TRBV29-1 and TRBJ2-7. This CDR3 has 12 residues. Germline V gene sequence: CDR1 SQVTM, CDR2 ANQGSEA. The CDR3 reads CSVEELGYEQYF.

The chain carries TRBV20-1 and TRBJ2-7; TCRdb picks TRBD2, but there is no DNA to check that call. Germline V gene lookup returns CDR1 DFQATT and CDR2 SNEGSKA (reference sequence). The CDR3 runs 14 residues. The CDR3 loop reads CSAIGTSVSYEQYF.

The chain employs TRBV12-3 or TRBV12-4 and TRBJ1-2. The CDR3 extends over 13 amino acids. This chain's CDR3 is CASNLGFNYGYTF.

This chain uses TRBV24-1 with TRBJ2-1; the TCRdb call, TRBD2, lacks DNA for checking. The CDR3 is 16 residues long. Germline CDR1 and CDR2: KGHDR and SFDVKD. CDR3 amino acids: CATSDSGLAGYNEQFF.

The chain is built from TRBV11-2 and TRBJ1-2; TCRdb gives TRBD1 as the D gene, but with no DNA this cannot be confirmed. The germline CDR1 and CDR2 sequences are SGHAT and FQNNGV. This CDR3 contains 14 residues. CDR3 sequence: CASSLLGQGYGYTF.

The rearrangement joins TRBV6-2 or TRBV6-3 to TRBJ2-7; the TRBD1 assignment by TCRdb is unverifiable without DNA. In germline, CDR1 is MNHEY, CDR2 SVGEGT. This CDR3 has 16 residues. Here the CDR3 reads CASRQTGQSGRYEQYF.

The chain recombines TRBV12-3 or TRBV12-4 with TRBJ2-3; the TCRdb D gene call, TRBD2, has no DNA to confirm it. The CDR3 is 14 amino acids. The CDR3 loop reads CASSRTSSSDTQYF.

V gene TRBV2 combines with J gene TRBJ1-2; TCRdb selects TRBD1, and the lack of DNA leaves this call unchecked. The CDR3 has 16 residues. Germline CDR1 and CDR2: SNHLY and FYNNEI. CDR3: CASSESGQGIYYGYTF.

The chain employs TRBV20-1 and TRBJ1-1; the TCRdb D gene call, TRBD1, has no DNA to confirm it. Germline V gene data show CDR1 as DFQATT and CDR2 as SNEGSKA (reference sequence). The CDR3 sequence is 15 residues long. Here the CDR3 reads CSARDRERRNTEAFF.

V usage is TRBV28 and J usage is TRBJ1-5. CDR3 length equals 17 residues. Germline V lookup: CDR1 MDHEN, CDR2 SYDVKM. CDR3 loop: CASSLGYGVNSNQPQHF.

The chain joins TRBV20-1 to TRBJ2-3; the D call of TRBD2 rests on TCRdb alone, since no DNA is present to check it. The CDR3 has 15 residues. CDR1 and CDR2 (germline): DFQATT, SNEGSKA (reference sequence). The CDR3 region is CSADSLLGSTDTQYF.

The chain employs TRBV12-3 or TRBV12-4 and TRBJ2-7. There are 13 residues in the CDR3. CDR3 amino acids: CASSFRPSYEQYF.

The rearrangement uses TRBV28 and TRBJ1-1; as DNA is missing, the TRBD1 call by TCRdb cannot be tested. Per the germline V gene, CDR1 is MDHEN and CDR2 is SYDVKM. The CDR3 has 12 residues. CDR3 region: CASSPPGTEAFF. Looking up the rest from reference TRBV28 and TRBJ1-1 gives the full variable domain: DVKVTQSSRYLVKRTGEKVFLECVQDMDHENMFWYRQDPGLGLRLIYFSYDVKMKEKGDIPEGYSVSREKKERFSLILESASTNQTSMYLCASSPPGTEAFFGQGTRLTVV.

The chain links TRBV3-1 to TRBJ1-1. There are 15 residues in the CDR3. Germline CDR1 reads LGHDT; CDR2 reads YNNKEL (reference sequence). The CDR3 here is CASSQEPARNTEAFF.

The chain carries TRBV12-3 or TRBV12-4 and TRBJ1-2. The CDR3 is made up of 14 amino acids. The CDR3 here is CASSLWGYNYGYTF.